Listed here are 22 T cell receptor beta chains from one sample, sequenced in a study of shared clonotypes between healthy human individuals (dated by TCRdb to 2020 to 2021). Receptor amplification or capture employed the immunoSEQ multiplex PCR assay. The table was pulled from immuneACCESS by TCRdb, which kept in-frame rearrangements only. Such tables lose some clones; where checked, under half of the loss comes from unresolved V genes, and the rest has no known cause. This sample gives 2.3 million or so clones in total; over 85% of them show up just once. The top ten hold about 0.41% of the sample. The sample consisted of naive CD4+ T cells from PBMCs. In light of the paper, this sample's cell subset or site label describes: CD45RA+ positively selected. These receptors all come from a man between 18 and 29 years old in good health. Some clones in this sample may be carry-over from other donors' samples.

The genes are TRBV4-1 and TRBJ1-2; D remains ambiguous. Germline loops: CDR1 MGHRA, CDR2 YSYEKL. Between the trimmed V and J ends, which lost 0 bases and 1 base, there was a span of 6 bases. The CDR3 sequence is 14 residues long. DNA for the CDR3: TGCGCCAGCAGCCAAGAACAGATTAACTATGGCTACACCTTC. It translates to CASSQEQINYGYTF.

This clone was detected only a few times. The chain employs TRBV28 and TRBJ1-5; the D gene is possibly TRBD1 (6 bases). The CDR3 is 13 residues long. V lost 8 bases and J 4 bases, leaving 12 bases between the germline ends. The germline gives CDR1 MDHEN, CDR2 SYDVKM. The CDR3 coding sequence is TGTGCCAGCCGGACAGCAACTAATCAGCCCCAGCATTTT. It codes for CASRTATNQPQHF.

Points on this clone: Other nucleotide sequences from this sample produce the same CDR3. This rearrangement joins TRBV5-1 to TRBJ2-2; 7 bases are a match to TRBD1. This CDR3 comprises 16 residues. V gave up 2 bases and J gave up 0 bases; unmatched junction bases: 4. Germline V gene lookup returns CDR1 SGHRS and CDR2 YFSETQ. CDR3 in DNA: TGCGCCAGCAGCTTCACAGGGACAGCGAACACCGGGGAGCTGTTTTTT. Translation gives CASSFTGTANTGELFF.

The chain combines TRBV28 with TRBJ2-7; D not resolved. Germline CDR1 and CDR2: MDHEN and SYDVKM. CDR3 length: 14 amino acids. Deletions cut 5 bases from V and 0 bases from J, with 11 bases between. In nucleotides, the CDR3 is TGTGCCAGCAGTGGTGGCCTTAGCTCCTACGAGCAGTACTTC. Residues: CASSGGLSSYEQYF.

The chain couples TRBV7-2 to TRBJ2-7; D is unclear. The CDR3 length is 14 residues. Looked up from germline, CDR1 is SGHTA and CDR2 is FQGNSA. Between the trimmed V and J ends, which lost 1 base and 3 bases, there was a span of 10 bases. CDR3 in amino acids: CASSLGAAYYEQYF. CDR3 sequence (DNA): TGTGCCAGCAGCTTAGGTGCCGCCTACTACGAGCAGTACTTC.

The gene calls are TRBV5-1 and TRBJ2-5; 7 bases are a match to TRBD1. The CDR3 is 15 amino acids. With 2 bases clipped from V and 2 bases from J, the junction kept 6 bases outside the gene matches. Germline V gene lookup returns CDR1 SGHRS and CDR2 YFSETQ. This CDR3 is CASSFGQAEQETQYF. The CDR3, as DNA: TGCGCCAGCAGCTTCGGACAGGCTGAACAAGAGACCCAGTACTTC.

The J gene is TRBJ2-7, the V gene TRBV9, with D perhaps being TRBD1 or TRBD2 (5 bases each). Germline V lookup: CDR1 SGDLS, CDR2 YYNGEE. This CDR3 spans 14 amino acids. Trimming pared 7 bases from V and 0 bases from J, leaving 14 bases between. CDR3 loop: CASGRDASSYEQYF. CDR3 coding DNA: TGTGCCAGCGGCCGGGACGCGAGCTCCTACGAGCAGTACTTC.

The chain is built from TRBV5-1 and TRBJ1-2; unclear D gene. Trimming took off 5 bases at V and 4 bases at J, with 9 bases between the two ends. The length of the CDR3 is 12 residues. CDR1 and CDR2 (germline): SGHRS, YFSETQ. CDR3 loop: CASRTDPYGYTF. In DNA form, the CDR3 reads TGCGCCAGCAGGACGGACCCCTATGGCTACACCTTC. Variable domain in full (rest from reference TRBV5-1 and TRBJ1-2): KAGVTQTPRYLIKTRGQQVTLSCSPISGHRSVSWYQQTPGQGLQFLFEYFSETQRNKGNFPGRFSGRQFSNSRSEMNVSTLELGDSALYLCASRTDPYGYTFGSGTRLTVV.

This clone showed up just once. This sequence joins TRBV5-6 and TRBJ1-2; TRBD1 matches 10 bases. This CDR3 contains 16 residues. V lost 4 bases to trimming and J lost 4 bases; unmatched junction nucleotides: 10. The germline V gene encodes CDR1 SGHDT and CDR2 YYEEEE. This CDR3 is CASSPGTGDRLYGYTF. The CDR3 region has the DNA TGTGCCAGCAGCCCAGGGACAGGGGACCGTCTCTATGGCTACACCTTC.

This rearrangement joins TRBV7-8 to TRBJ1-1, with D perhaps matching TRBD1 (5 bases). In germline, CDR1 is SGHVS, CDR2 FQNEAQ. V lost 3 bases to trimming and J lost 5 bases, with 19 bases between them. This CDR3 region has 16 residues. The CDR3: CASSFQLGVGATEAFF. DNA of the CDR3: TGTGCCAGCAGCTTTCAGTTGGGCGTCGGGGCTACTGAAGCTTTCTTT.

This chain links TRBV19 with TRBJ2-1; tentative D call: TRBD2 (6 bases). The ends were cut back, 3 bases at V and 0 bases at J, with 12 bases in the middle. There are 16 residues in the CDR3. Germline CDR1 is LNHDA and CDR2 is SQIVND (reference sequence). For the CDR3, the DNA is TGTGCCAGTAGTATGGCCGGGAGCACCTCCTACAATGAGCAGTTCTTC. This encodes CASSMAGSTSYNEQFF.

The chain has TRBV4-1 and TRBJ1-5; D might be TRBD1 (5 bases). Germline lookup yields CDR1 MGHRA and CDR2 YSYEKL. The CDR3 sequence is 14 residues long. V was clipped by 1 base and J by 4 bases, with 8 bases between them. The chain's CDR3 is CASSQAGRNQPQHF. In nucleotides, the CDR3 is TGCGCCAGCAGCCAAGCAGGGCGGAATCAGCCCCAGCATTTT.

The chain links TRBV5-4 to TRBJ1-1, with D possibly TRBD1 on 5 matching bases. V was clipped by 1 base and J by 7 bases, with 17 bases between them. Per germline, CDR1 SGHNT and CDR2 YYREEE (reference sequence). CDR3 length: 15 residues. CDR3 nucleotides: TGTGCCAGCAGCTTGTTTACAGGCCGACCGGTTGAAGCTTTCTTT. It specifies CASSLFTGRPVEAFF.

J is TRBJ1-3 and V is TRBV30, with unresolved D. The germline V gene has CDR1 GTSNPN and CDR2 SVGIG (reference sequence). The length of the CDR3 is 15 residues. The V gene lost 1 base and the J gene lost 1 base, with 11 bases spanning the gap. CDR3 loop: CAWSGSTTSGNTIYF. DNA for the CDR3: TGTGCCTGGAGTGGAAGTACGACGTCTGGAAACACCATATATTTT. Based on the CDR3 plus reference TRBV30 and TRBJ1-3, the full variable domain is SQTIHQWPATLVQPVGSPLSLECTVEGTSNPNLYWYRQAAGRGLQLLFYSVGIGQISSEVPQNLSASRPQDRQFILSSKKLLLSDSGFYLCAWSGSTTSGNTIYFGEGSWLTVV.

The count of this clone is one. The V call is TRBV7-9, the J call TRBJ2-1, with D perhaps given as TRBD1 or TRBD2 (5 bases each). The CDR3 is made up of 17 amino acids. V was clipped by 5 bases and J by 4 bases, with 21 bases between them. Germline CDR1 is SEHNR and CDR2 is FQNEAQ (reference sequence). The CDR3 bases are TGTGCCAGCAGCCCACAATCCGGGACCCCGCGGTACAATGAGCAGTTCTTC. It specifies CASSPQSGTPRYNEQFF.

The rearrangement joins TRBV7-3 to TRBJ2-5; D uncertain. Germline CDR1 and CDR2: SGHTA and FQGTGA. Trimming cost V 2 bases and J 2 bases, with 9 bases left between them. This CDR3 has 14 amino acids. As DNA, the CDR3 is TGTGCCAGCAGCTTACTCCGCGTGCAAGAGACCCAGTACTTC. It encodes CASSLLRVQETQYF.

The chain carries TRBV7-6 and TRBJ2-1; TRBD1 matches at 7 bases. There are 16 residues in the CDR3. V shed 5 bases and J 4 bases; nucleotides not matched to a gene: 11. CDR1 is SGHVS and CDR2 is FNYEAQ in the germline V gene. The CDR3 protein is CASSPRPGQLYNEQFF. The CDR3 region has the DNA TGTGCCAGCAGCCCCCGGCCGGGACAGCTATACAATGAGCAGTTCTTC.

CDR3 loop: CASSASPGAGELFF. CDR3 sequence (DNA): TGTGCCAGCAGTGCTAGCCCCGGGGCCGGGGAGCTGTTTTTT. This rearrangement joins TRBV6-1 to TRBJ2-2; D might be TRBD2 (5 bases). The germline V gene has CDR1 MNHNS and CDR2 SASEGT. V was trimmed by 4 bases and J by 6 bases, leaving 12 bases between them. This CDR3 is 14 amino acids long.

The chain has TRBV28 and TRBJ1-2; TRBD1 matches at 8 bases. This CDR3 region has 10 residues. V shed 10 bases, J shed 8 bases, and the junction held 3 bases outside the gene matches. In germline, CDR1 is MDHEN, CDR2 SYDVKM. The CDR3 sequence: CATSGGGYTF. The CDR3 DNA reads TGTGCCACCTCAGGGGGCGGCTACACCTTC.

This sequence joins TRBV28 and TRBJ2-2; no clear D gene. Deletions cut 8 bases from V and 3 bases from J, with 7 bases between. The CDR3 sequence is 12 residues long. The germline V gene has CDR1 MDHEN and CDR2 SYDVKM. This CDR3 reads CASLADTGELFF. In nucleotides, the CDR3 is TGTGCCAGCCTCGCGGACACCGGGGAGCTGTTTTTT.

The chain joins TRBV11-3 to TRBJ2-5; no reliable D call. This CDR3 is built from 14 residues. The germline CDR1 and CDR2 sequences are SGHNT and YENEEA. Trimming removed 5 bases from V and 4 bases from J, with 14 bases in between. In DNA, the CDR3 is TGTGCCAGCAGCCCGAGAAGTGGCGGAGAGACCCAGTACTTC. Its translation is CASSPRSGGETQYF.

The gene calls are TRBV19 and TRBJ2-3; D gene uncertain. The CDR3 sequence is 12 residues long. Between the trimmed V and J ends, which lost 6 bases and 3 bases, there was a span of 7 bases. Germline V gives CDR1 LNHDA, CDR2 SQIVND (reference sequence). As DNA, the CDR3 is TGTGCCAGTAGCGGAGATACAGATACGCAGTATTTT. Protein sequence: CASSGDTDTQYF.